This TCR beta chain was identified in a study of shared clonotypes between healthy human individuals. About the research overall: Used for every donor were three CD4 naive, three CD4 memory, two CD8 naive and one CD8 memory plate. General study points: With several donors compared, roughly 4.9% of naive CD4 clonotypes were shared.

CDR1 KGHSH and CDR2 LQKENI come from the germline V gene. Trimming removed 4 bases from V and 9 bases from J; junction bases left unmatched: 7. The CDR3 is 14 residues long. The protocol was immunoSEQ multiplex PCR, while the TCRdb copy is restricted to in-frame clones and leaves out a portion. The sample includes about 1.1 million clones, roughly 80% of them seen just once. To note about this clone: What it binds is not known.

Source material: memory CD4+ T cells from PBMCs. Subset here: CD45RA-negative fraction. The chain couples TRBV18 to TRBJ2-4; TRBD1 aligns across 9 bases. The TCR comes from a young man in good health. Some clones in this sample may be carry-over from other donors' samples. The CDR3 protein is CASSLWTGEGIQYF. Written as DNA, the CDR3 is TGTGCCAGCTCACTCTGGACAGGGGAGGGCATTCAGTACTTC.